This TCR beta chain was retrieved from a study of regulatory T cells in long-lasting Graves disease. This clonotype was seen many times. Its specificity is not known. The authors built TCR beta libraries using iRepertoire HTBI primers and Arm-PCR of CDR3 regions. TCRdb recomputed calls from the multiplex PCR reads with MiXCR, one row per CDR3 protein. Here the sample spans approximately 390,000 distinct CDR3 sequences, around 15% being singletons. Germline V gives CDR1 KGHSH, CDR2 LQKENI. This CDR3 comprises 15 residues. V was cut by 1 base and J by 5 bases, with 12 bases left in between. Time point meaning: newly diagnosed GD, antithyroid drugs for less than 3 months. The TCR library was prepared using RNA isolated from PBMCs. Broader study findings: Among the persistent patients, 2,500 to 3,500 public clonotypes were shared, more than the 950 to 1,000 shared among new patients.

The data also belong to a second study, concerning T cells in Graves' hyperthyroidism and ophthalmopathy.

The clonotype was recovered from a woman aged 18-29 years with Graves disease. The V gene is TRBV18, the J gene TRBJ2-1; a possible D gene is TRBD2 (6 bases). The sample consisted of peripheral blood mononuclear cells (PBMCs), taken at new diagnosis, from a patient treated with antithyroid drugs. This chain's CDR3 is CASSPLGTYDNEQFF. The CDR3 region has the DNA TGTGCCAGCTCACCACTAGGGACTTACGACAATGAGCAGTTCTTC.